This T cell receptor beta chain was captured by sequencing in a study of blood T cell repertoires in COVID-19. The overall study: The cDNA or gDNA used as material had been derived from T cells, B-cell-depleted T cells, or PBMCs.

The germline V gene has CDR1 MNHEY and CDR2 SVGAGI. This CDR3 has 13 amino acids. V lost 6 bases to trimming and J lost 1 base, with 9 bases between them. Source study methods: Estimation of nucleated cell counts relied on the amplification of reference gene primers. Generated by immunoSEQ multiplex PCR, the TCRdb table keeps only in-frame clones and is missing some. That table is the source of V, J and clone size, and D and trimming were worked out from the DNA. The sample includes around 200,000 clones, approximately 83% of them seen just once. Material: peripheral blood. This chain uses TRBV6-5 with TRBJ1-1; TRBD1 might be the D (5 bases). This receptor was obtained from a man in his fifties with active or convalescent COVID-19. CDR3 bases: TGTGCCAGCAGGGGGCTTCGGAACACTGAAGCTTTCTTT. This encodes CASRGLRNTEAFF.